Below, 20 T cell receptor beta chains from the same sample are listed, as sequenced in a study of blood T cell repertoires in COVID-19. Data came from immunoSEQ multiplex PCR; TCRdb stores just in-frame clones and leaves some out. The sample yields about 320,000 clones, more than 75% seen once. The sequencing input was PBMCs or T cells enriched from blood (not recorded which). The receptors come from a man in his sixties who had recovered from COVID-19.

Remarks on this clone: This may come from a read error, since a much larger clone is one base off. Different DNA sequences within this sample yield the same CDR3. The chain combines TRBV30 with TRBJ1-5, with TRBD1 as a possible D gene (6 bases). From germline, CDR1 is GTSNPN and CDR2 SVGIG (reference sequence). The CDR3 runs 13 residues. V was cut by 0 bases and J by 4 bases, with 7 bases left in between. The CDR3 reads CAWSVQGNQPQHF. The CDR3 DNA sequence: TGTGCCTGGAGTGTACAGGGAAATCAGCCCCAGCATTTT.

The rearrangement joins TRBV19 to TRBJ1-4; TRBD1 aligns across 7 bases. V lost 9 bases to trimming and J lost 5 bases; unmatched junction nucleotides: 12. The CDR3 consists of 15 residues. From germline, CDR1 is LNHDA and CDR2 SQIVND (reference sequence). The CDR3: CASASRQGRNEKLFF. The CDR3 nucleotides read TGTGCCAGCGCCTCTCGACAGGGAAGAAATGAAAAACTGTTTTTT.

The chain is built from TRBV18 and TRBJ2-1, with 11 positions matching TRBD2. Germline V gene sequence: CDR1 KGHSH, CDR2 LQKENI. The CDR3 is 15 residues long. V trimming: 4 bases; J trimming: 6 bases; junction bases outside the gene matches: 5. The CDR3 sequence is CASSQTSGSRNEQFF. CDR3 DNA sequence: TGTGCCAGCTCACAAACTAGCGGGAGCCGCAATGAGCAGTTCTTC.

The V call is TRBV7-9, the J call TRBJ1-3; D unclear. Trimming left V 2 bases short and J 0 bases short, with 8 bases between. Germline V lookup: CDR1 SEHNR, CDR2 FQNEAQ (reference sequence). This CDR3 has 15 residues. The CDR3 is CASSLSEISGNTIYF. The DNA for the CDR3 is TGTGCCAGCAGCTTATCAGAAATCTCTGGAAACACCATATATTTT. Looking up the rest from reference TRBV7-9 and TRBJ1-3 gives the full variable domain: DTGVSQNPRHKITKRGQNVTFRCDPISEHNRLYWYRQTLGQGPEFLTYFQNEAQLEKSRLLSDRFSAERPKGSFSTLEIQRTEQGDSAMYLCASSLSEISGNTIYFGEGSWLTVV.

The chain recombines TRBV27 with TRBJ1-6; D is perhaps TRBD1 (5 bases). Germline CDR1 and CDR2: MNHEY and SMNVEV (reference sequence). The CDR3 sequence is 14 residues long. V shed 4 bases and J shed 7 bases, with 11 bases lying between them. CDR3 amino acids: CASSSGYGNSPLHF. CDR3 in DNA: TGTGCCAGCAGTTCAGGGTACGGGAATTCACCCCTCCACTTT.

The chain couples TRBV19 to TRBJ2-7, with a weak D call TRBD1 (6 bases). The germline V gene encodes CDR1 LNHDA and CDR2 SQIVND (reference sequence). This CDR3 spans 14 amino acids. Trimming removed 4 bases from V and 1 base from J, with 11 bases in between. CDR3 nucleotide sequence: TGTGCCAGTAGTAACCGGGACATTTCCTACGAGCAGTACTTC. The encoded protein is CASSNRDISYEQYF.

This clone was detected once. This sequence joins TRBV27 and TRBJ2-1; D possibly corresponds to TRBD2 (6 bases). The CDR3 is made up of 12 amino acids. Germline V CDR1 and CDR2: MNHEY, SMNVEV (reference sequence). Trimming cost V 5 bases and J 6 bases, with 8 bases left between them. The CDR3 nucleotides are TGTGCCAGCAGTCTGGGGGGCAATGAGCAGTTCTTC. Protein product: CASSLGGNEQFF.

The V call is TRBV7-9, the J call TRBJ1-6, with D tentatively TRBD1 (5 bases). In germline, CDR1 is SEHNR, CDR2 FQNEAQ (reference sequence). The CDR3 runs 15 residues. The V gene lost 7 bases and the J gene lost 6 bases, with 16 bases spanning the gap. The CDR3 nucleotides read TGTGCCAGCACCAAGACCGGGGGAGGTAATTCACCCCTCCACTTT. As protein: CASTKTGGGNSPLHF.

This rearrangement joins TRBV27 to TRBJ1-1, with D possibly matching TRBD1 (6 bases). V was pared by 2 bases and J by 4 bases, with 11 bases between. There are 14 residues in the CDR3. Germline-derived CDR1 and CDR2 are MNHEY and SMNVEV (reference sequence). The CDR3 spells CASSLRGAGTEAFF. CDR3 bases: TGTGCCAGCAGTTTACGGGGGGCAGGCACTGAAGCTTTCTTT.

CDR3 amino acids: CASSWPNEDKLFF. The DNA for the CDR3 is TGTGCCAGCAGTTGGCCGAACGAGGATAAACTGTTTTTT. V and J are TRBV6-5 and TRBJ1-4; D not certain. Germline V gene lookup returns CDR1 MNHEY and CDR2 SVGAGI. The CDR3 is 13 amino acids. V was clipped by 4 bases and J by 11 bases, with 14 bases between them.

The chain couples TRBV11-2 to TRBJ1-4; D call uncertain. The V end was cut by 3 bases, the J end by 8 bases, with 16 bases between. The CDR3 has 15 residues. Germline V gene sequence: CDR1 SGHAT, CDR2 FQNNGV. This chain's CDR3 is CASSFRPGIGEKLFF. The CDR3 DNA sequence: TGTGCCAGCAGCTTCCGTCCGGGGATCGGAGAAAAACTGTTTTTT.

V and J are TRBV5-6 and TRBJ1-1; TRBD1 matches 9 bases. The CDR3 has 14 amino acids. Trimming cost V 1 base and J 11 bases; bases outside gene matches: 9. Germline values: CDR1 SGHDT, CDR2 YYEEEE. CDR3 bases: TGTGCCAGCAGCTTGTTAACAGGGGGCCATCGGGCTTTCTTT. This codes for CASSLLTGGHRAFF.

The chain joins TRBV4-3 to TRBJ1-6, with 11 bases identical to TRBD1. The CDR3 extends over 19 amino acids. Losses at the gene ends were 0 bases for V and 9 bases for J; bases not matched to a gene: 13. CDR1 LGHNA and CDR2 YSLEER come from the germline V gene. CDR3 sequence (DNA): TGCGCCAGCAGCCAAGATGGATACTACGGCGGGACAGGGGGTTCACCCCTCCACTTT. As protein: CASSQDGYYGGTGGSPLHF.

The chain employs TRBV24-1 and TRBJ2-1; D possibly corresponds to TRBD2 (6 bases). Trimming took off 4 bases at V and 14 bases at J, with 14 bases between the two ends. The germline CDR1 and CDR2 sequences are KGHDR and SFDVKD. CDR3 length equals 12 residues. The CDR3 DNA reads TGTGCCACCAGTGACCGGGACTCAAGGGAGTTCTTC. It specifies CATSDRDSREFF.

This rearrangement joins TRBV28 to TRBJ1-2, with a possible D match to TRBD1 (5 bases). Trimming took 3 bases from V and 4 from J, leaving 21 bases between them. The germline gives CDR1 MDHEN, CDR2 SYDVKM. This CDR3 has 17 residues. The CDR3 bases are TGTGCCAGCAGTTTTCCCCCATGGACAACTCAAGCCTATGGCTACACCTTC. It specifies CASSFPPWTTQAYGYTF.

As for this clone: With only one base between it and a far larger clone, this is likely a read error. V usage is TRBV3-1 (or the pseudogene TRBV3-2) and J usage is TRBJ1-1; D is ambiguous. V shed 4 bases and J shed 1 base, with 7 bases lying between them. CDR1 LGHDT and CDR2 YNNKEL come from the germline V gene (reference sequence). The CDR3 loop spans 13 amino acids. CDR3 nucleotides: TGTGCCAGCAGCCTCACAGAGAACACTGAAGCTTTCTTT. Its protein is CASSLTENTEAFF.

The rearrangement links TRBV3-1 (or the pseudogene TRBV3-2) to TRBJ2-5, with TRBD1 identical over 7 bases. Germline V gene data show CDR1 as LGHDT and CDR2 as YNNKEL (reference sequence). The CDR3 has 15 residues. Trimming took 1 base from V and 0 from J; bases not matched to a gene: 2. CDR3 in amino acids: CASSQGGTDQETQYF. The CDR3 coding sequence is TGTGCCAGCAGCCAAGGGGGGACAGACCAAGAGACCCAGTACTTC.

This clone was picked up one time. This chain joins TRBV12-3 or TRBV12-4 and TRBJ2-7, with TRBD1 matching over 8 bases. Trimming at V came to 6 bases and at J to 3 bases, leaving 4 bases not matched to a gene. The CDR3 runs to 13 residues. DNA for the CDR3: TGTGCCAGCAGGAATACAGGGGGCTACGAGCAGTACTTC. The encoded protein is CASRNTGGYEQYF.

The chain links TRBV27 to TRBJ1-1, with no clear D. Trimming removed 6 bases from V and 5 bases from J, with 13 bases in between. There are 13 residues in the CDR3. The germline V gene encodes CDR1 MNHEY and CDR2 SMNVEV (reference sequence). The CDR3 is CASSPRGVTEAFF. The CDR3 DNA is TGTGCCAGCAGCCCCCGGGGTGTGACTGAAGCTTTCTTT.

The V gene is TRBV19, the J gene TRBJ1-6, with D perhaps matching TRBD1 (6 bases). Germline CDR1 LNHDA, CDR2 SQIVND (reference sequence). This CDR3 has 15 residues. V gave up 4 bases and J gave up 4 bases, with 11 bases separating them. The CDR3 is CASSKGGPYNSPLHF. The DNA for the CDR3 is TGTGCCAGTAGTAAAGGGGGACCTTATAATTCACCCCTCCACTTT.